This T cell receptor (beta chain) comes out of a study of blood T cell repertoires in COVID-19. The table came from immunoSEQ multiplex PCR; TCRdb's copy has only in-frame clones and leaves some out. Here the sample spans around 330,000 clones, under 90% being singletons. CDR3 length: 16 amino acids. Germline V gives CDR1 KGHSH, CDR2 LQKENI. Trimming at V came to 3 bases and at J to 4 bases, leaving 9 bases not matched to a gene. Specimen: PBMCs or T cells enriched from blood (not recorded which). The rearrangement links TRBV18 to TRBJ2-1; the match to TRBD1 covers 7 bases. This sequence was found in a man aged 55 to 70 who had recovered from COVID-19. CDR3 protein: CASSPDRVVNYNEQFF. CDR3 sequence (DNA): TGTGCCAGCTCACCCGACAGGGTAGTGAATTACAATGAGCAGTTCTTC.